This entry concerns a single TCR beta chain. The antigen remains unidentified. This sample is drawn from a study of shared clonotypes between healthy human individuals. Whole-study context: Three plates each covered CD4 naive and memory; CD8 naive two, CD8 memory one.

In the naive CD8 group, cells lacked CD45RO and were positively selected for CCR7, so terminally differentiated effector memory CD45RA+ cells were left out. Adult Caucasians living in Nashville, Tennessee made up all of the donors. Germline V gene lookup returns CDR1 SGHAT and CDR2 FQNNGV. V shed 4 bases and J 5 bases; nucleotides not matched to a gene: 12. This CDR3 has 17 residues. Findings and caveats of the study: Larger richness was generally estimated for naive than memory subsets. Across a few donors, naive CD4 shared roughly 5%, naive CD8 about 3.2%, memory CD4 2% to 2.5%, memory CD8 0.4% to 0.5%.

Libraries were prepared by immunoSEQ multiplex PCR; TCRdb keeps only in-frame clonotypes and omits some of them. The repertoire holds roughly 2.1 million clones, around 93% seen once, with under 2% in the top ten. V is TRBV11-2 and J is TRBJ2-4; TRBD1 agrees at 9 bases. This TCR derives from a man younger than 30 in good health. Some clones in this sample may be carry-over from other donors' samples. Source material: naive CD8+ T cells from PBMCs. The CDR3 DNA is TGTGCCAGCAGCTCCCTTGAGTTACAGGGGGCCGAAAACATTCAGTACTTC. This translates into CASSSLELQGAENIQYF. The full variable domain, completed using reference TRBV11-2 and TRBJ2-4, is EAGVAQSPRYKIIEKRQSVAFWCNPISGHATLYWYQQILGQGPKLLIQFQNNGVVDDSQLPKDRFSAERLKGVDSTLKIQPAKLEDSAVYLCASSSLELQGAENIQYFGAGTRLSVL.